Presented here are 2 T cell receptor beta chains from one specimen sequenced in a study of beta chain features in type 1 diabetes. Expressed TCRB transcripts were sequenced because the isolated RNA had all been reverse transcribed beforehand. The assay was immunoSEQ multiplex PCR, and TCRdb's table has in-frame clones only and misses some. The table lists 850,000 to 900,000 clones, 17% of them singletons, with about 0.02% in the top ten. Specimen: naive CD4+ T cells from blood. The receptors originated from a woman in her late teens or twenties in good health.

The CDR3 DNA reads as TGTGCCAGCAGAGCACCCGACAAGGGGTTGTTCGAGCAGTACTTC. Its translation: CASRAPDKGLFEQYF. This rearrangement joins TRBV6-6 to TRBJ2-7; TRBD1 might be the D (5 bases). The V and J ends lost 6 bases and 6 bases respectively, with 21 bases between them. Germline V gives CDR1 MNHNY, CDR2 SVGAGI (reference sequence). The CDR3 extends over 15 amino acids.

The rearrangement joins TRBV19 to TRBJ2-3; no reliable D call. The CDR3 loop spans 15 amino acids. Trimming shortened V by 1 base and J by 1 base, and 9 bases separated the two germline ends. The V gene's germline CDR1 is LNHDA and CDR2 SQIVND (reference sequence). CDR3 sequence: CASSIATFGTDTQYF. The CDR3 bases are TGTGCCAGTAGTATAGCCACGTTCGGCACAGATACGCAGTATTTT.